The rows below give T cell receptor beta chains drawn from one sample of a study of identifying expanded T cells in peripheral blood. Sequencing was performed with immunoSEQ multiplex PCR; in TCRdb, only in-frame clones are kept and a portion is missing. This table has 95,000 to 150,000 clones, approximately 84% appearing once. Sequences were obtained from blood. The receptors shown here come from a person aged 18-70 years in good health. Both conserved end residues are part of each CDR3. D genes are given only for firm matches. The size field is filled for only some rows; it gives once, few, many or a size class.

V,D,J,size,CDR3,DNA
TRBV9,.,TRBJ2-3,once,CASSVGRGDDTDTQYF,TGTGCCAGCAGCGTGGGTAGAGGCGACGACACAGATACGCAGTATTTT
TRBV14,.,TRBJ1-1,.,CASSPLAQGLITEAFF,TGTGCCAGCAGCCCCCTTGCTCAGGGTTTAATCACTGAAGCTTTCTTT
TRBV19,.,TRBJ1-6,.,CASSTYRAFLEDMNSPLHF,TGTGCCAGTAGTACTTACAGAGCCTTCCTGGAGGATATGAATTCACCCCTCCACTTT
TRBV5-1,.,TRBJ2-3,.,CASSLDPPSSTDTQYF,TGCGCCAGCAGCTTGGACCCGCCGTCCTCCACAGATACGCAGTATTTT
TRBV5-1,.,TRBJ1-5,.,CASSLQSNQPQHF,TGCGCCAGCAGCTTACAATCGAATCAGCCCCAGCATTTT
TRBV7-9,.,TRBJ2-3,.,CASSPTSQSSDTQYF,TGTGCCAGCAGCCCCACGAGCCAGTCTTCAGATACGCAGTATTTT
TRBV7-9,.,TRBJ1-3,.,CASSSTSSGNTIYF,TGTGCCAGCAGCTCGACAAGCTCTGGAAACACCATATATTTT
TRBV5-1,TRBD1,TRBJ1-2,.,CASSPDRIYGGYTF,TGCGCCAGCAGCCCGGACAGGATCTATGGTGGCTACACCTTC
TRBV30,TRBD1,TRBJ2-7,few,CAWSSIPGQGADEQYF,TGTGCCTGGAGTTCGATCCCGGGACAGGGGGCGGACGAGCAGTACTTC
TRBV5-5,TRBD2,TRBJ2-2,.,CASSLARGRGTGELFF,TGTGCCAGCAGCTTGGCGCGGGGGAGGGGAACCGGGGAGCTGTTTTTT
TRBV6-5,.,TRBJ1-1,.,CASSPSENTEAFF,TGTGCCAGCAGCCCGTCTGAGAACACTGAAGCTTTCTTT
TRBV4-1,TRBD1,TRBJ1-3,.,CASSQVGQGVNTIYF,TGCGCCAGCAGCCAAGTCGGACAGGGCGTAAACACCATATATTTT
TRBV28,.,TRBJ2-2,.,CASSLWGASTGELFF,TGTGCCAGCAGTCTATGGGGCGCTAGCACCGGGGAGCTGTTTTTT
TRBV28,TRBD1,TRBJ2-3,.,CASNGQGITDTQYF,TGTGCCAGCAACGGACAGGGAATCACAGATACGCAGTATTTT
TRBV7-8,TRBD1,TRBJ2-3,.,CASSYPDREGTDTQYF,TGTGCCAGCAGCTATCCGGACAGGGAGGGCACAGATACGCAGTATTTT
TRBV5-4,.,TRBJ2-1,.,CASSLEGGEGNEQFF,TGTGCCAGCAGCTTGGAAGGGGGTGAAGGCAATGAGCAGTTCTTC
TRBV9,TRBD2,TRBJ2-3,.,CASSPRTRGSADTQYF,TGTGCCAGCAGCCCCCGAACGCGGGGGAGCGCAGATACGCAGTATTTT
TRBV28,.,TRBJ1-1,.,CASFRGYSTEAFF,TGTGCCAGCTTTAGGGGGTACAGCACTGAAGCTTTCTTT
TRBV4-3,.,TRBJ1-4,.,CASSPTGGKEKLFF,TGCGCCAGCAGCCCTACAGGAGGAAAGGAAAAACTGTTTTTT
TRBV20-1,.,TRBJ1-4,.,CSAITGEKLFF,TGCAGTGCTATCACCGGAGAAAAACTGTTTTTT
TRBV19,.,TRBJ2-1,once,CASSQADEQFF,TGTGCCAGTAGCCAAGCGGATGAGCAGTTCTTC
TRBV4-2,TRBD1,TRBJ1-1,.,CASSRGQGSDREAFF,TGTGCCAGCAGCCGCGGACAGGGATCGGACCGTGAAGCTTTCTTT
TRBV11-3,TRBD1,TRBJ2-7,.,CASSLWSGQDHYEQYF,TGTGCCAGCAGCTTGTGGTCGGGACAGGACCACTACGAGCAGTACTTC
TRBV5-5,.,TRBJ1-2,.,CASSLYTGSGYTF,TGTGCCAGCAGCTTGTACACGGGCTCGGGCTACACCTTC
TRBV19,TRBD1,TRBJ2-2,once,CASSTGQASGELFF,TGTGCCAGTAGCACCGGACAGGCCTCTGGGGAGCTGTTTTTT
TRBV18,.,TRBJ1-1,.,CASSPPPGTEAFF,TGTGCCAGCTCACCACCGCCAGGCACTGAAGCTTTCTTT
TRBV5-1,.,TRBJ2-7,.,CASSMSYEQYF,TGCGCCAGCAGCATGAGTTACGAGCAGTACTTC
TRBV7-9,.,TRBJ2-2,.,CASSADSTGTWTGELFF,TGTGCCAGCAGCGCGGACAGTACCGGGACGTGGACCGGGGAGCTGTTTTTT
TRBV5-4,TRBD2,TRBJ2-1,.,CASSPGGDGGLNEQFF,TGTGCCAGCAGCCCGGGGGGGGACGGAGGCTTAAATGAGCAGTTCTTC
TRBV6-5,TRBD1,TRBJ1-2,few,CASGRQGGYGYTF,TGTGCCAGCGGACGACAGGGTGGATATGGCTACACCTTC
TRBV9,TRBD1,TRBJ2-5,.,CASSVRPSWGQNQETQYF,TGTGCCAGCAGCGTCAGACCGAGTTGGGGACAGAACCAAGAGACCCAGTACTTC
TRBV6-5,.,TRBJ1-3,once,CASSRQWSSGNTIYF,TGTGCCAGCAGTCGACAGTGGAGCTCTGGAAACACCATATATTTT
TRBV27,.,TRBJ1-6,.,CASSPLTRESSYNSPLHF,TGTGCCAGCAGTCCACTTACCAGGGAAAGCTCCTATAATTCACCCCTCCACTTT
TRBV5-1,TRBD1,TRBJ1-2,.,CASTIRTGGNGYTF,TGCGCCAGCACCATTAGAACAGGGGGGAATGGCTACACCTTC
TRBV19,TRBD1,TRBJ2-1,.,CASSRKGDSLYNEQFF,TGTGCCAGTAGTAGGAAGGGGGACAGCCTATACAATGAGCAGTTCTTC
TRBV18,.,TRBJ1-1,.,CASSPPSLAGGPEAFF,TGTGCCAGCTCACCACCGTCCTTAGCGGGTGGGCCTGAAGCTTTCTTT
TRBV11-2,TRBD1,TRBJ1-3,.,CASSPNRDREDTIYF,TGTGCCAGCAGCCCGAACCGGGACAGGGAGGACACCATATATTTT
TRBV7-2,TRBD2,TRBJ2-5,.,CASSFSGEGTQYF,TGTGCCAGCAGCTTTTCCGGGGAGGGGACCCAGTACTTC
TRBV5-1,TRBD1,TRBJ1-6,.,CASSSGQGVNSPLHF,TGCGCCAGCAGCTCCGGACAGGGAGTGAATTCACCCCTCCACTTT
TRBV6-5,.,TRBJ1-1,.,CASTKPGTGNTEAFF,TGTGCCAGCACCAAACCCGGGACGGGGAACACTGAAGCTTTCTTT
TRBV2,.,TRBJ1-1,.,CASRHRSEAFF,TGTGCCAGCAGACATCGCTCTGAGGCTTTCTTT
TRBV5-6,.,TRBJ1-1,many,CASSLISANTEAFF,TGTGCCAGCAGCTTGATTTCTGCGAACACTGAAGCTTTCTTT
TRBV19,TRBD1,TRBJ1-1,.,CASSASGTGTKAFF,TGTGCCAGTAGTGCTTCCGGGACAGGAACCAAAGCTTTCTTT
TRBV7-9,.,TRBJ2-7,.,CASSSGEGQIYEQYF,TGTGCCAGCAGCTCTGGGGAGGGACAGATCTACGAGCAGTACTTC
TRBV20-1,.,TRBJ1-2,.,CSGGEGYGYTF,TGCAGTGGGGGGGAGGGCTATGGCTACACCTTC
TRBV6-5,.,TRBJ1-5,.,CASSYAGAGQPQHF,TGTGCCAGCAGTTACGCAGGGGCCGGCCAGCCCCAGCATTTT
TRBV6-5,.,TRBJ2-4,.,CASSPGVPGKNIQYF,TGTGCCAGCAGTCCAGGGGTCCCTGGCAAAAACATTCAGTACTTC
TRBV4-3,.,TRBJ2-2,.,CASSQVQGNGELFF,TGCGCCAGCAGCCAAGTTCAGGGAAACGGGGAGCTGTTTTTT
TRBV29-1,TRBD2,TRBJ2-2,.,CSVGTSGDYTGELFF,TGCAGCGTGGGGACTAGCGGGGACTACACCGGGGAGCTGTTTTTT
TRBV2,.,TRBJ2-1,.,CASSVGIGEQFF,TGTGCCAGCAGTGTGGGCATAGGTGAGCAGTTCTTC
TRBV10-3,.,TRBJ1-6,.,CAISQGGPLHF,TGTGCCATCAGCCAGGGAGGACCCCTCCACTTT
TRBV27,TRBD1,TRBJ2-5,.,CASRRDRGETQYF,TGTGCCAGCAGGCGCGACAGGGGAGAGACCCAGTACTTC
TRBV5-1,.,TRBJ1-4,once,CASSLLGGSHEKLFF,TGCGCCAGCAGCTTGTTGGGGGGATCGCATGAAAAACTGTTTTTT
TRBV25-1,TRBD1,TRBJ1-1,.,CASSGAGTGRCCVSEAFF,TGTGCCAGCAGTGGCGCCGGGACAGGGAGATGTTGTGTGTCTGAAGCTTTCTTT
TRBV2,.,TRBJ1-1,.,CASRSEVNTEAFF,TGTGCCAGCAGATCGGAAGTGAACACTGAAGCTTTCTTT
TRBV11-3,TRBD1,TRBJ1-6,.,CASSFPRGTENSPLHF,TGTGCCAGCAGCTTCCCGCGGGGGACAGAGAATTCACCCCTCCACTTT
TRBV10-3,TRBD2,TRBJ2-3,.,CAISPGGGTDTQYF,TGTGCCATCAGCCCCGGGGGGGGCACAGATACGCAGTATTTT